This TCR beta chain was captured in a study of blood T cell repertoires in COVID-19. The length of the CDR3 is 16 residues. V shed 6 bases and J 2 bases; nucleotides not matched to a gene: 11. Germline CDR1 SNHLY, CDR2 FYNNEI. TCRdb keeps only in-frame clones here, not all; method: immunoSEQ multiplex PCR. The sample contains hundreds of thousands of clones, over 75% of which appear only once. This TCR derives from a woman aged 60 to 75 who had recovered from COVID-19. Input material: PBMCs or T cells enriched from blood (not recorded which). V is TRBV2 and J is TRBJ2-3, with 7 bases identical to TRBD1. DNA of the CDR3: TGTGCCAGCAGAGCTGACAGGGTCCGCACCACAGATACGCAGTATTTT. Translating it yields CASRADRVRTTDTQYF.